A selection of T cell receptor beta chains follows, all from one sample in a study of T cell repertoires in aging, cancer and after chemotherapy. MiXCR, applied by TCRdb to the multiplex PCR reads, yields one record per CDR3 protein. This table holds about 10,000 distinct CDR3 sequences, 30% to 40% found once. The sequenced sample was blood. Source of these receptors: a human donor in good health. CDR3s include the opening cysteine and the closing phenylalanine or tryptophan. Fields, in order: D gene, J gene, V gene, clone size, CDR3 DNA, CDR3 protein. D genes are given only for firm matches. Clone size appears in some rows only: once, few, many, or a class for an expanded clone.

>NA|TRBJ2-2|TRBV24-1|few
TGTGCCACCGAGTCCGGGAGAACGAACACCGGGGAGCTGTTTTTT
CATESGRTNTGELFF
>TRBD2|TRBJ2-7|TRBV6-1|NA
TGTGCCAGCATAACGGGAGGGCCCTACGAGCAGTACTTC
CASITGGPYEQYF
>NA|TRBJ2-7|TRBV18|NA
TGTGCCAGCTCACCCAGGGGGGACATCACCTACGAGCAGTACTTC
CASSPRGDITYEQYF
>NA|TRBJ2-3|TRBV5-4|few
TGTGCCAGCAGTGGTTTCTCAACAGATACGCAGTATTTT
CASSGFSTDTQYF
>NA|TRBJ1-4|TRBV6-1|NA
TGTGCCAGCACCGGGGGGCGCCCAACTAATGAAAAACTGTTTTTT
CASTGGRPTNEKLFF
>NA|TRBJ2-7|TRBV19|few
TGTGCCAGTTCAGGCGGGAAGGGCTACGAGCAGTACTTC
CASSGGKGYEQYF
>TRBD2|TRBJ2-3|TRBV28|NA
TGTGCCAGCAGTGGGGAGGGCCGGGGAGATACGCAGTATTTT
CASSGEGRGDTQYF
>NA|TRBJ2-1|TRBV11-1|medium-sized
TGTGCCAGCAGCTTGATCGGATACTCCTACAATGAGCAGTTCTTC
CASSLIGYSYNEQFF
>NA|TRBJ1-5|TRBV6-1|few
TGTGCCAGCAGTGAAGTGGGCAATCAGCCCCAGCATTTT
CASSEVGNQPQHF
>TRBD1|TRBJ2-5|TRBV5-5|few
TGTGCCAGCAGCGTTGGGATTGGGCGGACGGACAGGGGAAGACAGACCCAGTACTTC
CASSVGIGRTDRGRQTQYF
>NA|TRBJ2-2|TRBV6-1|few
TGTGCCAGCAGTGAAGGGGACGGCGGGGAGCTGTTTTTT
CASSEGDGGELFF
>TRBD2|TRBJ2-7|TRBV30|NA
TGTGCCTGGAGTGTACTATCGGGGAGGGCCTACGAGCAGTACTTC
CAWSVLSGRAYEQYF
>NA|TRBJ1-2|TRBV9|NA
TGTGCCAGCAGCCCCCGGACAGAGACTAACTATGGCTACACCTTC
CASSPRTETNYGYTF
>TRBD2|TRBJ2-5|TRBV12-3/TRBV12-4|few
TGTGCCAGCAGCCCGCGGGGGGGTGGAGAGACCCAGTACTTC
CASSPRGGGETQYF
>TRBD2|TRBJ2-3|TRBV6-4|NA
TGTGCCAGCAGTGACACAAACAGCGGGGCAGATACGCAGTATTTT
CASSDTNSGADTQYF
>NA|TRBJ2-6|TRBV13|few
TGTGCCAGCAGCATGGAAGCTGGGGCCAACGTCCTGACTTTC
CASSMEAGANVLTF
>NA|TRBJ1-6|TRBV10-3|NA
TGTGCCATCAGCGGGACCGATCAGGGATCACCCCTCCACTTT
CAISGTDQGSPLHF
>NA|TRBJ1-4|TRBV29-1|NA
TGCAGCGTTGAACGCGCAGGGTGGGCTGAAAAACTGTTTTTT
CSVERAGWAEKLFF
>NA|TRBJ2-7|TRBV29-1|NA
TGCAGCGTTGAATGGGGGGGACACCCCTACGAGCAGTACTTC
CSVEWGGHPYEQYF
>NA|TRBJ2-1|TRBV10-3|NA
TGTGCCATCAGTGAGTCGAGAAGCAATGAGCAGTTCTTC
CAISESRSNEQFF
>TRBD2|TRBJ2-7|TRBV6-2/TRBV6-3|few
TGTGCCAGCAGTTATCGGGAGGGAGTCTACGAGCAGTACTTC
CASSYREGVYEQYF
>TRBD2|TRBJ2-7|TRBV19|medium-sized
TGTGCCAGTCGGCGAGCGGGAGTGAGTGAGCAGTACTTC
CASRRAGVSEQYF
>NA|TRBJ2-1|TRBV19|medium-sized
TGTGCCAGTAGCCCGGACCTCCACGATGAGCAGTTCTTC
CASSPDLHDEQFF
>TRBD2|TRBJ2-7|TRBV5-6|NA
TGTGCCAGCAGCTTGGAAGGGGAGGGTACCTACGAGCAGTACTTC
CASSLEGEGTYEQYF
>TRBD1|TRBJ2-3|TRBV10-3|few
TGTGCCATCAGTCCCGGGACAGGGGGCACAGATACGCAGTATTTT
CAISPGTGGTDTQYF
>NA|TRBJ2-3|TRBV18|NA
TGTGCCAGCTCACCACTAGCCGATTTCACAGATACGCAGTATTTT
CASSPLADFTDTQYF
>TRBD1|TRBJ2-7|TRBV19|NA
TGTGCCAGTAGCCGCCGGGACAGCCACTACGAGCAGTACTTC
CASSRRDSHYEQYF
>NA|TRBJ1-4|TRBV6-1|few
TGTGCCAGCAGTGCCGGGGGAGGCGTCTCTCAAAAACTGTTTTTT
CASSAGGGVSQKLFF
>TRBD1|TRBJ1-4|TRBV19|NA
TGTGCCATTAGTAACAGGGGACACGAAAAACTGTTTTTT
CAISNRGHEKLFF
>TRBD2|TRBJ2-7|TRBV5-6|once
TGTGCCAGCAGCTTGCCCGGACTAGGCTCCTACGAGCAGTACTTC
CASSLPGLGSYEQYF
>TRBD2|TRBJ2-4|TRBV6-2/TRBV6-3|few
TGTGCCAGCAGCCTCCCCAGCGGGAGTAACATTCAGTACTTC
CASSLPSGSNIQYF
>TRBD2|TRBJ2-3|TRBV27|NA
TGTGCCAGCACATCTCCGGGACTAGCGAACACAGATACGCAGTATTTT
CASTSPGLANTDTQYF
>TRBD2|TRBJ2-3|TRBV27|NA
TGTGCCAGCAGTTTATGGGCGACTAGCGGGAGCTTCACAGATACGCAGTATTTT
CASSLWATSGSFTDTQYF
>TRBD1|TRBJ1-2|TRBV19|NA
TGTGCCAGTAGTCTCGGGGGACAGGCACGGACATTTAATGGCTACACCTTC
CASSLGGQARTFNGYTF
>NA|TRBJ2-7|TRBV5-5|few
TGTGCCAGCAGCTTCGCAGGGGCGGCCTCCTACGAGCAGTACTTC
CASSFAGAASYEQYF
>NA|TRBJ2-3|TRBV5-4|NA
TGTGCCAGCAGCTCCCAGGGGGCGGGAGGGCCGGTTCATCCAGATACGCAGTATTTT
CASSSQGAGGPVHPDTQYF
>NA|TRBJ2-7|TRBV13|NA
TGTGCCAGCAGCTCCCAGGACACCTACGAGCAGTACTTC
CASSSQDTYEQYF
>NA|TRBJ2-1|TRBV24-1|NA
TGTGCCACCAGGGCTAACACGAATGAGCAGTTCTTC
CATRANTNEQFF
>TRBD1|TRBJ1-1|TRBV5-4|NA
TGTGCCAGCAGTCCGGACAGGGAACTTTACTACACTGAAGCTTTCTTT
CASSPDRELYYTEAFF
>TRBD1|TRBJ1-2|TRBV6-1|NA
TGTGCCAGCAGATCGGGACAGATCATCTATGGCTACACCTTC
CASRSGQIIYGYTF
>TRBD1|TRBJ1-2|TRBV19|few
TGTGCCAGTACCGCGACAGGGTCGAACTATGGCTACACCTTC
CASTATGSNYGYTF
>TRBD1|TRBJ1-6|TRBV6-6|NA
TGTGCCAGCAGTTACGGGACAGGGGCCAATTCACCCCTCCACTTT
CASSYGTGANSPLHF
>TRBD1|TRBJ2-7|TRBV18|NA
TGTGCCAGCTCACCGGGACAGGGGATCTACTACGAGCAGTACTTC
CASSPGQGIYYEQYF
>TRBD2|TRBJ2-7|TRBV5-4|NA
TGTGCCAGCAGCCTCCCAGCGGGAACCTCCTACGAGCAGTACTTC
CASSLPAGTSYEQYF
>TRBD2|TRBJ2-1|TRBV29-1|once
TGCAGCGCCTTATCCGGGACTAGCGGGGCCAACTCCTACAATGAGCAGTTCTTC
CSALSGTSGANSYNEQFF
>NA|TRBJ2-1|TRBV27|NA
TGTGCCAGCAGTTCCGGACTGAGGGGCTCCTACAATGAGCAGTTCTTC
CASSSGLRGSYNEQFF
>TRBD2|TRBJ2-7|TRBV18|few
TGTGCCAGCTCACCCTCAGTCCTAGCGGATCAGTACTTC
CASSPSVLADQYF
>NA|TRBJ2-7|TRBV13|NA
TGTGCCAGCAGCGATGCCCGGGACGGGAGAACCTACGAGCAGTACTTC
CASSDARDGRTYEQYF